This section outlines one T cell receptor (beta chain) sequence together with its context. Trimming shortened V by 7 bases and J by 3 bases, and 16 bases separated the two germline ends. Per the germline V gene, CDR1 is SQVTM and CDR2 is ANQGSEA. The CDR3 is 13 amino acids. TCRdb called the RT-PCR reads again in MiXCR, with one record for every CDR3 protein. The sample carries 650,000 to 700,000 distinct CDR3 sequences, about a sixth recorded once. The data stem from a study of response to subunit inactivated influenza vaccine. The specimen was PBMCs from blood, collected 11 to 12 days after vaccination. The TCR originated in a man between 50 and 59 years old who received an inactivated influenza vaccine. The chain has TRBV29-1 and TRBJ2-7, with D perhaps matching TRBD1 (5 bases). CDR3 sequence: CSAAYSGNYEQYF. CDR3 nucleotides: TGCAGCGCTGCTTATTCAGGGAACTACGAGCAGTACTTC.